This T cell receptor delta chain stems from a study of gamma-delta chains in newborns, infants, children. Overall study context: Polyclonal expansion of innate γδ T cells after birth follows microbial exposure.

TCRdb ran CATT on the reads. The sample contains thousands of delta-chain clones, about 2.4% of which appear only once. Trimming at V came to 2 bases and at J to 1 base, leaving 2 bases not matched to a gene. CDR1 and CDR2 from the germline V gene are GEAIGNYY and EKD. The CDR3 runs 15 residues. This rearrangement joins TRDV2 to TRDJ1; 11 bases align to TRDD3. The TCR comes from a child who was a newborn, infant or young child, either healthy, febrile or measles-vaccinated (not recorded which). Sequences were obtained from blood. The chain's CDR3 is CACDNLGDTTDKLIF. CDR3 in DNA: TGTGCCTGTGACAATCTGGGGGATACCACCGATAAACTCATCTTT.